This T cell receptor (beta chain) derives from a study of blood T cells in healthy people across ages. Study-wide context: Template switching recovered approximately one barcoded beta molecule for every two T cells.

A second roughly 6 to 12 cycle PCR used barcoded and J-beta primers. MiXCR was run by TCRdb on the 5' RACE reads, yielding one entry per CDR3 protein. The data contain over a million distinct CDR3 sequences, approximately 42% of them seen just once; the ten biggest clones take up approximately 7.9%. Notes on this clonotype: The antigen is unknown.

Study observations and caveats: From one million sequenced T cells, diversity estimates were lower bounds. Aged donors had fewer naive CD4+ cells and lower diversity than long-lived donors.

The clonotype comes from a woman aged 18-29 years in good health. Sequencing was performed on blood.

The CDR3 DNA sequence: TGTGCCAGCAGCTTAAGGGGGGGATACACCGGGGAGCTGTTTTTT. It is translated as CASSLRGGYTGELFF. The chain has TRBV7-2 and TRBJ2-2, with a tentative D call TRBD2 (7 bases). Per the germline V gene, CDR1 is SGHTA and CDR2 is FQGNSA. This CDR3 is 15 amino acids long. Trimming removed 2 bases from V and 3 bases from J, with 10 bases in between.